This T cell receptor beta chain was obtained from a study of CXCR3-negative and CXCR3-positive naive CD8 T cells. CD45RO-CCR7+CD27+CD95- characterized naive CD8+ T cells. Study outcomes and limitations: CXCR3-positive naive cells had more hydrophobic TRB CDR3s than CXCR3-negative naive cells.

The TRB cDNA libraries were prepared by 5' RACE with UMI labels. TCRdb reanalyzed the 5' RACE reads, giving one entry per CDR3 protein sequence and no DNA. The specimen's table records 5,000 to 7,000 distinct CDR3 sequences. Comments on this clonotype: Its specificity is unknown.

Germline V CDR1 and CDR2: SGHTA, FQGNSA. The CDR3 consists of 15 residues. Material: naive CXCR3+ CD8+ T cells from blood. Subset indicated: CD45RO-CCR7+CD27+CD95- naive CD8+ T cells expressing CXCR3 (TNR3+). The sequence was obtained from a human donor in good health. Some clones in this sample may be carry-over from other donors' samples. The rearrangement uses TRBV7-2 and TRBJ1-6. The CDR3 sequence is CASSLAVEFDSPLHF.